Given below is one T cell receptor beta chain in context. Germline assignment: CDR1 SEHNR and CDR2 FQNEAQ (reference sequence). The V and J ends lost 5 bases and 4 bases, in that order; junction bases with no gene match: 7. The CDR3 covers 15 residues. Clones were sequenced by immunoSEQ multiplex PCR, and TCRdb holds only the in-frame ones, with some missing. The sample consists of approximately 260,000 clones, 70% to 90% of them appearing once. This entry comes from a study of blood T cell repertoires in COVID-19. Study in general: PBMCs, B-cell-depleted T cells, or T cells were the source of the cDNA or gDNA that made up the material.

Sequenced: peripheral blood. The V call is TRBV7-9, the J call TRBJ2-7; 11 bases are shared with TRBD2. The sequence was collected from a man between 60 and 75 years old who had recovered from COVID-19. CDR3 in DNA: TGTGCCAGCAGCGGGCTAGCGGGAGGAAGGTACGAGCAGTACTTC. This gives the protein CASSGLAGGRYEQYF.